These 18 T cell receptor beta chains were sequenced from one sample in a study of human T cells and chemical hapten exposure. From the RACE reads, TCRdb called clonotypes with MiXCR, one entry per CDR3 protein. Of around 380,000 distinct CDR3 sequences in the sample, roughly 4.8% were seen once. The time point here: patch test 1, 2 weeks after DPC sensitization. Treatment defined: therapeutic diphenylcyclopropenone sensitization with weekly scalp DPC. The starting material was whole blood, obtained in connection with sensitization to the hapten diphenylcyclopropenone (DPC). These receptors all stem from a woman aged 45-65 years with alopecia areata. Some clones in this sample may be carry-over from other donors' samples.

The table lists this clonotype with many counts. The genes are TRBV29-1 and TRBJ1-4; the D is unclear. Trimming removed 4 bases from V and 8 bases from J, with 5 bases in between. This CDR3 spans 10 amino acids. Per germline, CDR1 SQVTM and CDR2 ANQGSEA. The CDR3 reads CSVGGEKLFF. CDR3 DNA sequence: TGCAGCGTTGGTGGGGAAAAACTGTTTTTT.

In this sample, this clonotype turned up a few times. This chain links TRBV7-6 with TRBJ2-1; 9 bases align to TRBD1. Germline V gives CDR1 SGHVS, CDR2 FNYEAQ. The V gene end was trimmed by 5 bases and the J gene end by 10 bases; junction bases not matched to a gene: 12. The CDR3 covers 15 residues. The chain's CDR3 is CASSLPGTGKQEQFF. CDR3 bases: TGTGCCAGCAGCCTCCCCGGGACAGGGAAACAGGAGCAGTTCTTC. Filled out from reference TRBV7-6 and TRBJ2-1, the complete variable domain reads GAGVSQSPRYKVTKRGQDVALRCDPISGHVSLYWYRQALGQGPEFLTYFNYEAQQDKSGLPNDRFSAERPEGSISTLTIQRTEQRDSAMYRCASSLPGTGKQEQFFGPGTRLTVL.

This clonotype was recorded a few times. This chain connects TRBV6-2 or TRBV6-3 to TRBJ2-4, with D possibly being TRBD2 (5 bases). CDR3 length equals 13 residues. Trimming took 11 bases from V and 0 from J, leaving 11 bases between them. CDR1 is MNHEY, CDR2 SVGEGT, per germline. The CDR3 loop is CACGAEAKNIQYF. The DNA of the CDR3 is TGTGCCTGCGGAGCGGAAGCCAAAAACATTCAGTACTTC.

This clonotype was observed many times. The chain employs TRBV12-3 or TRBV12-4 and TRBJ1-3; a possible D gene is TRBD1 (6 bases). The CDR3 totals 15 residues. V shed 5 bases and J shed 0 bases, with 11 bases lying between them. The CDR3 coding sequence is TGTGCCAGCAGTCTCACAGGGTCCTCTGGAAACACCATATATTTT. Encoded protein: CASSLTGSSGNTIYF.

This clonotype was counted many times. The chain is built from TRBV5-1 and TRBJ1-5; no clear D. Trimming removed 4 bases at V and 3 bases at J, with 8 bases between. Looked up from germline, CDR1 is SGHRS and CDR2 is YFSETQ. The CDR3 covers 13 residues. The DNA for the CDR3 is TGCGCCAGCAGCGAGACGGTCAATCAGCCCCAGCATTTT. Translated, it gives CASSETVNQPQHF. The full variable domain, rest sourced from reference TRBV5-1 and TRBJ1-5, is KAGVTQTPRYLIKTRGQQVTLSCSPISGHRSVSWYQQTPGQGLQFLFEYFSETQRNKGNFPGRFSGRQFSNSRSEMNVSTLELGDSALYLCASSETVNQPQHFGDGTRLSIL.

This clonotype turned up a few times. The rearrangement links TRBV27 to TRBJ2-7; 10 nucleotides agree with TRBD2. The CDR3 runs to 16 residues. V lost 5 bases and J lost 4; bases outside the gene matches: 11. Germline lookup yields CDR1 MNHEY and CDR2 SMNVEV (reference sequence). CDR3 in DNA: TGTGCCAGCAGTGGCCGGACTAGCGGAGGGTTATACGAGCAGTACTTC. Its protein is CASSGRTSGGLYEQYF.

This clonotype was detected ten times or more. The V and J genes are TRBV20-1 and TRBJ2-1; D gene uncertain. CDR1 and CDR2 (germline): DFQATT, SNEGSKA (reference sequence). V gave up 6 bases and J gave up 7 bases, with 16 bases separating them. This CDR3 spans 13 amino acids. CDR3 nucleotides: TGCAGTGCCCTAGACCCCACGAAGAATGAGCAGTTCTTC. It yields the protein CSALDPTKNEQFF.

For this clonotype: A much larger clone sits a single nucleotide away, making a read error possible. This chain uses TRBV6-1 with TRBJ1-1; D ambiguous. The CDR3 spans 15 residues. Germline assignment: CDR1 MNHNS and CDR2 SASEGT. The chain's CDR3 is CASSEALKGSTEALF. The CDR3 coding sequence is TGTGCCAGCAGTGAAGCGCTTAAGGGCTCCACTGAAGCTCTCTTT.

This clonotype turned up a few times. The V and J genes are TRBV29-1 and TRBJ2-1; D is ambiguous. The CDR3 runs 13 residues. Trimming stripped 0 bases from V and 7 bases from J, with 10 bases between. CDR1 and CDR2 (germline): SQVTM, ANQGSEA. The DNA for the CDR3 is TGCAGCGTTGAAGAAGTTACCCCAAATGAGCAGTTCTTC. Its translation is CSVEEVTPNEQFF.

This clonotype was picked up many times. This chain links TRBV5-1 with TRBJ1-2; a weak D match, TRBD1 (5 bases). The germline CDR1 and CDR2 sequences are SGHRS and YFSETQ. The V and J ends lost 0 bases and 3 bases respectively, with 12 bases between them. The CDR3 is made up of 15 amino acids. The CDR3 sequence is CASSLDQGAYYGYTF. CDR3 nucleotide sequence: TGCGCCAGCAGCTTGGACCAGGGAGCCTACTATGGCTACACCTTC.

In its sample, this clonotype was seen many times. The chain uses TRBV11-1 and TRBJ2-1; possibly TRBD1 or TRBD2 for D (6 bases each). The CDR3 consists of 16 residues. Trimming took off 1 base at V and 7 bases at J, with 17 bases between the two ends. Germline CDR1 and CDR2: SGHAT and FQDESV (reference sequence). In DNA, the CDR3 is TGTGCCAGCAGCTTAGATAGGGGGGAATTAAGGAATGAGCAGTTCTTC. It codes for CASSLDRGELRNEQFF.

The sample holds a few counts of this clonotype. The chain links TRBV9 to TRBJ2-2; TRBD1 aligns across 7 bases. The CDR3 contains 13 residues. Looked up from germline, CDR1 is SGDLS and CDR2 is YYNGEE. V gave up 5 bases and J gave up 5 bases; unmatched junction bases: 3. Here the CDR3 DNA reads TGTGCCAGCAGGACAGGGCAGACCGGGGAGCTGTTTTTT. Amino acids: CASRTGQTGELFF.

This clonotype showed up many times. This chain joins TRBV6-1 and TRBJ1-5, with D hard to call. The CDR3 has 13 residues. The ends were cut back, 1 base at V and 6 bases at J, with 7 bases in the middle. Germline V gene data show CDR1 as MNHNS and CDR2 as SASEGT. CDR3 nucleotide sequence: TGTGCCAGCAGTGAAGTCCGTGGTCAGCCCCAGCATTTT. This sequence encodes CASSEVRGQPQHF.

Many counts were recorded for this clonotype. The rearrangement joins TRBV13 to TRBJ2-3, with 15 bases matching TRBD2. V gave up 5 bases and J gave up 2 bases; unmatched junction bases: 5. CDR1 PRHDT and CDR2 FYEKMQ come from the germline V gene (reference sequence). The CDR3 length is 17 residues. This CDR3 is CASSRRTSGGVTDTQYF. CDR3 coding DNA: TGTGCCAGCAGCCGCCGGACTAGCGGGGGGGTCACAGATACGCAGTATTTT.

This clonotype was seen ten or more times. The V call is TRBV5-1, the J call TRBJ2-3; D remains unclear. Germline V gene sequence: CDR1 SGHRS, CDR2 YFSETQ. Between the trimmed V and J ends, which lost 4 bases and 6 bases, there was a span of 9 bases. The CDR3 is 12 residues long. The CDR3 spells CASSPAGDTQYF. The CDR3 DNA reads as TGCGCCAGCAGCCCCGCTGGGGATACGCAGTATTTT.

This clonotype showed up just a few times. The chain is built from TRBV5-1 and TRBJ1-3; perhaps TRBD1 as D (5 bases). Germline lookup yields CDR1 SGHRS and CDR2 YFSETQ. V lost 4 bases to trimming and J lost 0 bases, with 11 bases between them. CDR3 length: 15 residues. The CDR3, as DNA: TGCGCCAGCAGCCGCGGGGGAGACTCTGGAAACACCATATATTTT. Translated, it gives CASSRGGDSGNTIYF.

The gene calls are TRBV7-9 and TRBJ2-7; D perhaps matches TRBD1 (5 bases). CDR3 length: 12 residues. Trimming shortened V by 8 bases and J by 7 bases, and 15 bases separated the two germline ends. Germline V gene data show CDR1 as SEHNR and CDR2 as FQNEAQ (reference sequence). DNA for the CDR3: TGTGCCAGCTTGGGGATTTCAGGGGAGCAGTACTTC. Translating gives CASLGISGEQYF.

This clonotype turned up a few times. V gene TRBV27 combines with J gene TRBJ1-1; no clear D gene. Between the trimmed V and J ends, which lost 7 bases and 0 bases, there was a span of 9 bases. Looked up from germline, CDR1 is MNHEY and CDR2 is SMNVEV (reference sequence). The length of the CDR3 is 13 residues. The CDR3 loop is CASKQNLNTEAFF. CDR3 DNA sequence: TGTGCCAGCAAACAGAACTTGAACACTGAAGCTTTCTTT.